This T cell receptor (beta chain) derives from a study of blood T cell repertoires in COVID-19. Overall study context: COVID-19 samples from acute and convalescent phases originated in the United States, Italy and Spain.

Assay used: immunoSEQ multiplex PCR; TCRdb lists only in-frame clones, some missing. The profile shows around 110,000 clones, roughly 85% of them singletons. V dropped 5 bases and J dropped 6 bases, with 25 bases sitting between them. Germline V gene sequence: CDR1 SQVTM, CDR2 ANQGSEA. This CDR3 contains 16 residues. Sequencing was carried out using peripheral blood. The chain links TRBV29-1 to TRBJ1-2, with D maybe TRBD1 (6 bases). The clonotype was recovered from a man aged 25 to 40 with acute or convalescent COVID-19. CDR3 residues: CSVRGWTHGSQDGYTF. The CDR3 DNA reads TGCAGCGTTAGGGGGTGGACCCACGGATCGCAGGATGGCTACACCTTC.